The rows below give T cell receptor beta chains drawn from one sample of a study of blood T cell repertoires in COVID-19. Using immunoSEQ multiplex PCR, the repertoire was profiled, and TCRdb retains in-frame clones only, with some absent. The sample contains about 180,000 clones, roughly 80% of which appear only once. Material for sequencing was peripheral blood. Receptors originate from a woman in her 70s with COVID-19, enrolled during active disease. The conserved cysteine and the conserved F or W are not part of the CDR3 here.

J: TRBJ2-5
V: TRBV4-3
CDR3: ASSQDGRGGETQY

J: TRBJ2-5
V: TRBV7-2
CDR3: ASSLGLAGTETQY

J: TRBJ2-2
V: TRBV27
CDR3: ASQRGLATSPGELF

J: TRBJ2-7
V: TRBV5-4
CDR3: ASSSQGGAPYEQY

J: TRBJ2-1
V: TRBV7-8
CDR3: ASSLLSGRMDEQF

J: TRBJ2-7
V: TRBV5-1
CDR3: ASSPGQADYEQY

J: TRBJ2-5
V: TRBV10-3
CDR3: AIMAGAEETQY

J: TRBJ2-7
V: TRBV5-4
CDR3: ASSRGLVGRYEQY

J: TRBJ1-5
V: TRBV15
CDR3: AAAGTNNQPQH

J: TRBJ2-3
V: TRBV29-1
CDR3: SILQGTADTQY

J: TRBJ1-4
V: TRBV28
CDR3: ASRPPGTKVFNEKLF

J: TRBJ2-7
V: TRBV7-2
CDR3: ASTAPGQGSYEQY

J: TRBJ2-7
V: TRBV18
CDR3: ASSPSLYPYEQY

J: TRBJ1-3
V: TRBV2
CDR3: ASSEPRAGNTIY

J: TRBJ2-7
V: TRBV10-3
CDR3: AISETPGQTYEQY

J: TRBJ1-2
V: TRBV28
CDR3: ASSETGLSSRRYGYT

J: TRBJ2-2
V: TRBV3-1/TRBV3-2
CDR3: ASSQGYRTGLAGELF

J: TRBJ2-3
V: TRBV7-2
CDR3: ASSYREGGADTQY

J: TRBJ1-5
V: TRBV28
CDR3: ASSTGGQGHQPQH

J: TRBJ2-2
V: TRBV3-1/TRBV3-2
CDR3: ASSHRAGVVTGELF

J: TRBJ1-6
V: TRBV28
CDR3: ASSSTGGYSPLH

J: TRBJ2-1
V: TRBV7-2
CDR3: ASSLNGQGASYNEQF

J: TRBJ2-2
V: TRBV24-1
CDR3: AVGDTGELF

J: TRBJ2-6
V: TRBV24-1
CDR3: ATSDPRASGANVLT

J: TRBJ2-7
V: TRBV15
CDR3: ATSRGGQGAGEQY

J: TRBJ2-7
V: TRBV27
CDR3: ASSLEPEGGYEQY

J: TRBJ2-5
V: TRBV19
CDR3: ASSPGLAGTRGGTQY

J: TRBJ2-1
V: TRBV7-3
CDR3: ASSSSGGPNEQF

J: TRBJ2-3
V: TRBV15
CDR3: ATKGAFMADTQY

J: TRBJ2-7
V: TRBV27
CDR3: ASRPRQGPYEQY

J: TRBJ1-4
V: TRBV5-1
CDR3: ASSFLGGAIEKLF

J: TRBJ2-7
V: TRBV7-8
CDR3: ASSSGVNRA

J: TRBJ1-3
V: TRBV10-3
CDR3: AISVKGVVSGNTIY

J: TRBJ2-1
V: TRBV2
CDR3: ASSDVGTSGSPGYNEQF

J: TRBJ1-5
V: TRBV6-1
CDR3: ASSEAVQGNQPQH

J: TRBJ2-2
V: TRBV13
CDR3: ASSLLLGGTGELF

J: TRBJ2-5
V: TRBV7-8
CDR3: ASSPLLETQY

J: TRBJ1-5
V: TRBV10-3
CDR3: AISDIQGQNQPQH

J: TRBJ1-6
V: TRBV7-9
CDR3: ASSPHRDNSPLH

J: TRBJ2-2
V: TRBV5-1
CDR3: ASRPTGQRPTGELF

J: TRBJ1-5
V: TRBV28
CDR3: ASSLGSSNQPQH

J: TRBJ2-7
V: TRBV21-1
CDR3: ASRQGANYEQY

J: TRBJ2-3
V: TRBV24-1
CDR3: ATSRSGDTQY

J: TRBJ1-4
V: TRBV7-2
CDR3: ASSLAYLGQGAGEKLF

J: TRBJ2-1
V: TRBV4-3
CDR3: ASSQGASRSSYNEQF

J: TRBJ1-1
V: TRBV19
CDR3: ARAQGGPEAF

J: TRBJ2-4
V: TRBV20-1
CDR3: SASTGLAGGGVQY

J: TRBJ1-2
V: TRBV27
CDR3: ASSSPLQGKYGYT

J: TRBJ1-5
V: TRBV6-2/TRBV6-3
CDR3: ASSYWQVSNQPQH

J: TRBJ1-6
V: TRBV4-2
CDR3: ASSYSASQATSPLH

J: TRBJ2-1
V: TRBV7-7
CDR3: ASSPGLAGNYNEQF

J: TRBJ2-5
V: TRBV5-4
CDR3: ASLESQGAGTQY

J: TRBJ1-6
V: TRBV5-1
CDR3: ASSQQGANSPLH

J: TRBJ2-7
V: TRBV6-6
CDR3: AIKAALSAGEQY

J: TRBJ2-7
V: TRBV30
CDR3: AWSPGTQQY

J: TRBJ2-3
V: TRBV7-8
CDR3: ASIFGHEGDTQY

J: TRBJ2-1
V: TRBV4-3
CDR3: ASSQELRESYNEQF

J: TRBJ2-2
V: TRBV2
CDR3: ASRSASANTGELF

J: TRBJ1-5
V: TRBV19
CDR3: ASSTLQAKSNQPQH

J: TRBJ2-3
V: TRBV3-1/TRBV3-2
CDR3: ASSPYRDSRGDTQY